The text below deals with one TCR beta chain. CDR3 size: 12 residues. V lost 5 bases, J lost 2 bases, and 6 bases lay in between. The sample belongs to a study of blood T cell repertoires in COVID-19. Study-wide context: Specimens from acute and convalescent COVID-19 originated in the United States, Italy and Spain.

Sequencing was performed with immunoSEQ multiplex PCR; in TCRdb, only in-frame clones are kept and a portion is missing. Of 140,000 to 150,000 clones in the sample, about 84% were seen once. The J gene is TRBJ1-2, the V gene TRBV12-3 or TRBV12-4; D is ambiguous. Sequencing was carried out using peripheral blood. The receptor's source is a man between 60 and 70 years old with active or convalescent COVID-19. As DNA, the CDR3 is TGTGCCAGCAGTGCACAGAACTATGGCTACACCTTC. Its translation is CASSAQNYGYTF.